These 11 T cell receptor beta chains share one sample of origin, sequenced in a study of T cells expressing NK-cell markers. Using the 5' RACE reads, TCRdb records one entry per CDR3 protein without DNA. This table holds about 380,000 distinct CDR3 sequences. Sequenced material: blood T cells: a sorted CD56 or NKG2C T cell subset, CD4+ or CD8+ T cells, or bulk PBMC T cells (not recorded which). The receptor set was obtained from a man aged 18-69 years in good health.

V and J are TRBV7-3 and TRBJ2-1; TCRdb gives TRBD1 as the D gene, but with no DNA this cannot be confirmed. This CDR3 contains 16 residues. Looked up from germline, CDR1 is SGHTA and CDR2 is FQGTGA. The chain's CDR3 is CASSLMGTGVYNEQFF. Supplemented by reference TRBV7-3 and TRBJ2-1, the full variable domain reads GAGVSQTPSNKVTEKGKYVELRCDPISGHTALYWYRQSLGQGPEFLIYFQGTGAADDSGLPNDRFFAVRPEGSVSTLKIQRTERGDSAVYLCASSLMGTGVYNEQFFGPGTRLTVL.

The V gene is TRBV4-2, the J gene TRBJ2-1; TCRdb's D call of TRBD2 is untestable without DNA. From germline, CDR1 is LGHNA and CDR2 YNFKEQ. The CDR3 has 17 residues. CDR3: CASSQDPSGGGYNEQFF.

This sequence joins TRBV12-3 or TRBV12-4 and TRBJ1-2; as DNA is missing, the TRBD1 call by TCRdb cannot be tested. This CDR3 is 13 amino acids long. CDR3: CASRGDRPYGYTF.

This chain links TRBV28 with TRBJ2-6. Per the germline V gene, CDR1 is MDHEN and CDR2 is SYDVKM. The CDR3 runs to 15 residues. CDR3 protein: CASSKWGSGANVLTF. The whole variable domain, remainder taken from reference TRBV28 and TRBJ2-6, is DVKVTQSSRYLVKRTGEKVFLECVQDMDHENMFWYRQDPGLGLRLIYFSYDVKMKEKGDIPEGYSVSREKKERFSLILESASTNQTSMYLCASSKWGSGANVLTFGAGSRLTVL.

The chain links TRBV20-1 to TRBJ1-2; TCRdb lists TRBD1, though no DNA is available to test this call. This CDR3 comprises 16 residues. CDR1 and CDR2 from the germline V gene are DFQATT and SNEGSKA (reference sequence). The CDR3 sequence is CSARDGQSLAFYGYTF.

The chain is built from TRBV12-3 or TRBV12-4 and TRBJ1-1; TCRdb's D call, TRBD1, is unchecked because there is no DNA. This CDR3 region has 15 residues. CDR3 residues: CASSLGVIGDTEAFF.

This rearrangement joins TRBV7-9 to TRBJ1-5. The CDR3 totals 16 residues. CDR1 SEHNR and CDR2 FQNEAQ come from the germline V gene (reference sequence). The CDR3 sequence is CASSPQGGVTNQPQHF.

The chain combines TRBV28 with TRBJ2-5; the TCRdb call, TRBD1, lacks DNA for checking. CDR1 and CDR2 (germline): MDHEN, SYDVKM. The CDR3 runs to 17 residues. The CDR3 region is CASSLIQGLWGQETQYF. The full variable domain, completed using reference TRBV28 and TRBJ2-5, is DVKVTQSSRYLVKRTGEKVFLECVQDMDHENMFWYRQDPGLGLRLIYFSYDVKMKEKGDIPEGYSVSREKKERFSLILESASTNQTSMYLCASSLIQGLWGQETQYFGPGTRLLVL.

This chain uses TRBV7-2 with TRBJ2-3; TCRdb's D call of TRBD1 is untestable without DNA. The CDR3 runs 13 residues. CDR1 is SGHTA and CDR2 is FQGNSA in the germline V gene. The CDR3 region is CASRPLSTDTQYF.

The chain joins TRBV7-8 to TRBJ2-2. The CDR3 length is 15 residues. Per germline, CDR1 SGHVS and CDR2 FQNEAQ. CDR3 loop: CASHKQAHPTGELFF.

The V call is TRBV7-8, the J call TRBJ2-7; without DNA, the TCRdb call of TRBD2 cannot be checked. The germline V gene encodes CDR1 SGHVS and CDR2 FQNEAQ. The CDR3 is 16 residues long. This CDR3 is CASSSPGREVLYEQYF.